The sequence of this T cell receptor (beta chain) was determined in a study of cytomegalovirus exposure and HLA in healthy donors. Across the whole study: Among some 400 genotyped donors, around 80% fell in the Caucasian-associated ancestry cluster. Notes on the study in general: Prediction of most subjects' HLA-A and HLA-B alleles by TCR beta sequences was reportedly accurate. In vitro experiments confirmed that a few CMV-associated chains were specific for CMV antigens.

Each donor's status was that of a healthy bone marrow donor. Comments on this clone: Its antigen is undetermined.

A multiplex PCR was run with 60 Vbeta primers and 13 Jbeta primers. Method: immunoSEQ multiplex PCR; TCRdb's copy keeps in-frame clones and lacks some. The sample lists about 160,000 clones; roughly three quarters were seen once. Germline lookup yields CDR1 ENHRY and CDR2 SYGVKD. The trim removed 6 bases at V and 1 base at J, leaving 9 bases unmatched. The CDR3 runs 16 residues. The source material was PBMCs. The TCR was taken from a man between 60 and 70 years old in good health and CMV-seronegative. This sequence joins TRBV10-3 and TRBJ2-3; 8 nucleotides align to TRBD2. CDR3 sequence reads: CAISAGLAAGTDTQYF. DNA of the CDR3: TGTGCCATCAGCGCTGGACTAGCTGCTGGCACAGATACGCAGTATTTT.